The clone carrying this TCR beta chain was observed once. In the original processing: Counts of nucleated cells, estimated from reference gene primer amplification, were obtained. Sequenced by immunoSEQ multiplex PCR; TCRdb stores in-frame clones only, minus some. The V and J calls and the clone size are those of that table, but D and trimming were determined from the DNA. The sample lists approximately 360,000 clones, around 86% occurring once. These data come from a study of blood T cell repertoires in COVID-19. Study at large: Sample material is recorded as cDNA or gDNA derived from T cells, B-cell-depleted T cells, or PBMCs.

Participant-reported clinical history was the basis for cohort assignment. In Cohort 3, a recovered donor had either two negative PCRs, clearance, or symptom resolution. Between the trimmed V and J ends, which lost 3 bases and 3 bases, there was a span of 9 bases. CDR3 length: 13 amino acids. Germline lookup yields CDR1 KGHSH and CDR2 LQKENI. The sequencing input was PBMCs or T cells enriched from blood (not recorded which). The chain has TRBV18 and TRBJ2-7, with a tentative D call TRBD1 (6 bases). The clonotype originates from a woman aged 45-65 years who had recovered from COVID-19. CDR3 in amino acids: CASSPGHLYEQYF. CDR3 coding DNA: TGTGCCAGCTCACCGGGACACCTCTACGAGCAGTACTTC. Full variable domain (missing parts from reference TRBV18 and TRBJ2-7): NAGVMQNPRHLVRRRGQEARLRCSPMKGHSHVYWYRQLPEEGLKFMVYLQKENIIDESGMPKERFSAEFPKEGPSILRIQQVVRGDSAAYFCASSPGHLYEQYFGPGTRLTVT.